What follows are 27 T cell receptor beta chains derived from one specimen sequenced in a study of T cell repertoires in cytomegalovirus infection. TCRdb recomputed calls from the reads with MiXCR, one row per CDR3 protein. The sample has 200,000 to 300,000 distinct CDR3 sequences, around 9% seen once. Sequenced: PBMCs. The receptors derive from a human donor in good health (CMV status not recorded). Some clones in this sample may be carry-over from other donors' samples.

At least ten counts were recorded for this clonotype. The J gene is TRBJ2-3, the V gene TRBV7-2; 7 bases line up with TRBD2. Germline V gene lookup returns CDR1 SGHTA and CDR2 FQGNSA. J lost 2 bases, V lost 5 bases, and 7 bases had no gene match. The CDR3 totals 15 residues. The CDR3 loop reads CASSALGRHTDTQYF. CDR3 nucleotides: TGTGCCAGCAGCGCCCTCGGGAGGCACACAGATACGCAGTATTTT.

This clonotype occurred a few times. The chain couples TRBV7-2 to TRBJ2-5; 11 bases are a match to TRBD2. V was pared by 7 bases and J by 4 bases, with 8 bases of the junction left unmatched. Germline V lookup: CDR1 SGHTA, CDR2 FQGNSA. The CDR3 runs 15 residues. The CDR3 DNA reads TGTGCCAGCAAGACAACGGGACTAGCGGTAGAGACCCAGTACTTC. This gives the protein CASKTTGLAVETQYF.

The chain carries TRBV11-3 and TRBJ2-7, with TRBD2 matching over 9 bases. CDR3 length: 15 amino acids. Looked up from germline, CDR1 is SGHNT and CDR2 is YENEEA. The ends lost 7 bases at V and 2 bases at J; junction bases unmatched: 9. CDR3 in DNA: TGTGCCAGCACTTTTAGCGGGGGAACTACCTACGAGCAGTACTTC. It specifies CASTFSGGTTYEQYF.

This clonotype was found many times. This rearrangement joins TRBV30 to TRBJ1-2; no clear D. The CDR3 runs to 11 residues. Germline V gives CDR1 GTSNPN, CDR2 SVGIG (reference sequence). V was cut by 3 bases and J by 2 bases, with 4 bases left in between. The CDR3 sequence is CAWSGNYGYTF. CDR3 in DNA: TGTGCCTGGAGCGGGAACTATGGCTACACCTTC.

The gene calls are TRBV7-3 and TRBJ2-1; 9 bases are a match to TRBD2. The V gene end was trimmed by 5 bases and the J gene end by 5 bases; junction bases not matched to a gene: 1. Germline CDR1 reads SGHTA; CDR2 reads FQGTGA. The CDR3 totals 13 residues. The CDR3: CASSRGGDNEQFF. CDR3 in DNA: TGTGCCAGCAGCCGCGGGGGGGACAATGAGCAGTTCTTC.

This clonotype was detected a few times. V usage is TRBV28 and J usage is TRBJ2-1, with D hard to call. There are 21 residues in the CDR3. Germline V gene sequence: CDR1 MDHEN, CDR2 SYDVKM. V was trimmed by 6 bases and J by 0 bases, leaving 30 bases between them. The chain's CDR3 is CASSSYSPESILLSSYNEQFF. The CDR3 coding sequence is TGTGCCAGCAGCAGTTATAGCCCCGAATCTATCCTTTTGTCCTCCTACAATGAGCAGTTCTTC.

Ten or more counts support this clonotype. V is TRBV7-2 and J is TRBJ2-2; TRBD1 matches at 8 bases. The CDR3 covers 15 residues. Germline V CDR1 and CDR2: SGHTA, FQGNSA. V lost 7 bases and J lost 6; bases outside the gene matches: 10. The CDR3 sequence: CASKSQGDRSGELFF. As DNA, the CDR3 is TGTGCCAGCAAATCACAGGGGGATCGGTCCGGGGAGCTGTTTTTT.

Many counts were recorded for this clonotype. This chain connects TRBV6-2 or TRBV6-3 to TRBJ2-1; no clear D. The CDR3 length is 15 residues. CDR1 and CDR2 from the germline V gene are MNHEY and SVGEGT. The V end was cut by 5 bases, the J end by 0 bases, with 11 bases between. The DNA for the CDR3 is TGTGCCAGCAGTCGCAGCGCGAGCTCCTACAATGAGCAGTTCTTC. It codes for CASSRSASSYNEQFF.

This clonotype was counted between two and nine times. The CDR3 region is CASSVGDGYEQYF. CDR3 in DNA: TGTGCCAGCAGCGTAGGGGACGGCTACGAGCAGTACTTC. The chain links TRBV9 to TRBJ2-7; D possibly uses TRBD1 or TRBD2 (5 bases each). Germline V gene data show CDR1 as SGDLS and CDR2 as YYNGEE. V shed 0 bases and J shed 3 bases, with 7 bases lying between them. This CDR3 is built from 13 residues.

The chain uses TRBV5-4 and TRBJ1-1; possible D gene TRBD1, 6 bases. The CDR3 sequence is 13 residues long. V lost 0 bases and J 13 bases, leaving 16 bases between the germline ends. Germline V gives CDR1 SGHNT, CDR2 YYREEE (reference sequence). The CDR3 reads CASSLANGQMDFF. The DNA of the CDR3 is TGTGCCAGCAGCTTGGCCAATGGACAGATGGATTTCTTT.

The sample holds many counts of this clonotype. The chain uses TRBV20-1 and TRBJ1-1; D possibly corresponds to TRBD1 (6 bases). Germline loops: CDR1 DFQATT, CDR2 SNEGSKA (reference sequence). The CDR3 length is 13 residues. Trimming took off 3 bases at V and 3 bases at J, with 11 bases between the two ends. CDR3 in amino acids: CSASQGYYTEAFF. As DNA, the CDR3 is TGCAGTGCTAGCCAGGGGTACTACACTGAAGCTTTCTTT.

This chain connects TRBV20-1 to TRBJ2-5, with TRBD2 matching over 7 bases. From germline, CDR1 is DFQATT and CDR2 SNEGSKA (reference sequence). CDR3 length: 17 residues. The J segment lost 3 bases and the V segment lost 2 bases, leaving 15 bases of the junction unmatched. This CDR3 reads CSARLPPTSMREETQYF. CDR3 in DNA: TGCAGTGCTAGACTGCCCCCGACTAGCATGAGGGAAGAGACCCAGTACTTC.

This clonotype was found a few times. This rearrangement joins TRBV28 to TRBJ1-6, with 7 bases identical to TRBD1. The CDR3 is 14 amino acids. Germline CDR1 reads MDHEN; CDR2 reads SYDVKM. Trimming cost V 3 bases and J 8 bases; bases outside gene matches: 4. The CDR3 here is CASSFEDRYSPLHF. CDR3 coding DNA: TGTGCCAGCAGTTTCGAGGACAGGTATTCACCCCTCCACTTT.

This clonotype was found many times. The CDR3 region has the DNA TGTGCCAGCAGCCCAGAGGAGGGGAACTATGGCTACACCTTC. This translates into CASSPEEGNYGYTF. The chain links TRBV7-2 to TRBJ1-2; D perhaps matches TRBD1 (5 bases). CDR1 is SGHTA, CDR2 FQGNSA, per germline. V lost 5 bases to trimming and J lost 2 bases, with 12 bases between them. CDR3 length: 14 amino acids.

This clonotype appeared many times. The chain is built from TRBV5-1 and TRBJ2-3; either TRBD1 or TRBD2 may fit D (5 bases each). The CDR3 loop spans 15 amino acids. With 4 bases removed from V and 4 bases from J, the gap between germline ends came to 16 bases. Germline CDR1 and CDR2: SGHRS and YFSETQ. CDR3 region: CASSMRGPPADTQYF. The CDR3 DNA is TGCGCCAGCAGCATGAGGGGTCCCCCCGCAGATACGCAGTATTTT. The full variable domain, completed using reference TRBV5-1 and TRBJ2-3, is KAGVTQTPRYLIKTRGQQVTLSCSPISGHRSVSWYQQTPGQGLQFLFEYFSETQRNKGNFPGRFSGRQFSNSRSEMNVSTLELGDSALYLCASSMRGPPADTQYFGPGTRLTVL.

This clonotype came up a few times. The CDR3 sequence: CASSLVPSSNSPLHF. CDR3 nucleotides: TGTGCCAGCAGCTTAGTCCCCAGTTCTAATTCACCCCTCCACTTT. V gene TRBV7-8 combines with J gene TRBJ1-6, with D unresolved. The CDR3 contains 15 residues. The ends were cut back, 1 base at V and 6 bases at J, with 10 bases in the middle. In germline, CDR1 is SGHVS, CDR2 FQNEAQ.

The table lists this clonotype with many counts. The gene calls are TRBV7-2 and TRBJ2-7, with 12 bases identical to TRBD2. The CDR3 is made up of 15 amino acids. V shed 5 bases and J 7 bases; nucleotides not matched to a gene: 9. In germline, CDR1 is SGHTA, CDR2 FQGNSA. CDR3 in amino acids: CASSTRLAGAGEQYF. CDR3 nucleotide sequence: TGTGCCAGCAGCACGCGACTAGCGGGAGCGGGGGAGCAGTACTTC.

A few counts support this clonotype. This sequence joins TRBV6-1 and TRBJ1-1, with D tentatively TRBD1 (6 bases). Germline V lookup: CDR1 MNHNS, CDR2 SASEGT. The CDR3 contains 15 residues. Deletions cut 7 bases from V and 1 base from J, with 16 bases between. CDR3 loop: CASKIGGASNTEAFF. The CDR3, as DNA: TGTGCCAGCAAGATAGGGGGTGCCTCGAACACTGAAGCTTTCTTT.

This clonotype was detected many times. The V call is TRBV20-1, the J call TRBJ2-1; 10 bases agree with TRBD2. V shed 0 bases and J 1 base; nucleotides not matched to a gene: 6. CDR3 size: 17 residues. Germline assignment: CDR1 DFQATT and CDR2 SNEGSKA (reference sequence). The CDR3 sequence: CSARDTFSGGSYNEQFF. The CDR3 nucleotides are TGCAGTGCTAGAGATACCTTTAGCGGGGGGTCCTACAATGAGCAGTTCTTC.

This clonotype came up many times. The chain uses TRBV7-3 and TRBJ2-7; unclear D gene. CDR3 length: 17 amino acids. Trimming removed 4 bases from V and 3 bases from J, with 22 bases in between. CDR1 and CDR2 from the germline V gene are SGHTA and FQGTGA. CDR3 sequence (DNA): TGTGCCAGCAGCTCCACGGTGCTGGTGCGAGGTGACTACGAGCAGTACTTC. It is translated as CASSSTVLVRGDYEQYF. Full variable domain (rest looked up from reference TRBV7-3 and TRBJ2-7): GAGVSQTPSNKVTEKGKYVELRCDPISGHTALYWYRQSLGQGPEFLIYFQGTGAADDSGLPNDRFFAVRPEGSVSTLKIQRTERGDSAVYLCASSSTVLVRGDYEQYFGPGTRLTVT.

This clonotype has only a few counts. The V call is TRBV19, the J call TRBJ1-6, with 7 positions matching TRBD1. The V and J ends lost 3 bases and 7 bases, in that order; junction bases with no gene match: 9. There are 16 residues in the CDR3. Germline CDR1 LNHDA, CDR2 SQIVND (reference sequence). The CDR3 is CASSISRTGENSPLHF. CDR3 sequence (DNA): TGTGCCAGTAGTATTTCCCGGACAGGCGAAAATTCACCCCTCCACTTT.

In this sample, this clonotype turned up many times. The V and J genes are TRBV20-1 and TRBJ2-5; 8 bases are shared with TRBD1. J was trimmed by 5 bases and V by 4 bases; bases with no gene match: 3. Germline CDR1 is DFQATT and CDR2 is SNEGSKA (reference sequence). This CDR3 has 12 residues. The CDR3 coding sequence is TGCAGTGCTAAGGACAGGGTGGAGACCCAGTACTTC. Amino acids: CSAKDRVETQYF.

The rearrangement links TRBV7-9 to TRBJ2-4, with a possible D match to TRBD2 (6 bases). From germline, CDR1 is SEHNR and CDR2 FQNEAQ (reference sequence). This CDR3 contains 12 residues. The V end was cut by 11 bases, the J end by 0 bases, with 8 bases between. Here the CDR3 reads CAWRGAKNIQYF. In DNA form, the CDR3 reads TGTGCCTGGCGGGGAGCCAAAAACATTCAGTACTTC.

This clonotype was counted at least ten times. The CDR3 is CASSLPTRRAFF. CDR3 coding DNA: TGTGCCAGCAGTTTACCCACTAGGAGGGCTTTCTTT. The chain combines TRBV28 with TRBJ1-1; no clear D. This CDR3 has 12 residues. Germline V CDR1 and CDR2: MDHEN, SYDVKM. V shed 2 bases and J shed 11 bases, with 12 bases lying between them.

This chain joins TRBV2 and TRBJ2-7; the D is unclear. This CDR3 has 12 residues. The V gene's germline CDR1 is SNHLY and CDR2 FYNNEI. The V and J ends lost 6 bases and 5 bases respectively, with 11 bases between them. CDR3 coding DNA: TGTGCCAGCAGGCCCGTCTTAAACGAGCAGTACTTC. Amino acid sequence: CASRPVLNEQYF. Looking up the rest from reference TRBV2 and TRBJ2-7 gives the full variable domain: EPEVTQTPSHQVTQMGQEVILRCVPISNHLYFYWYRQILGQKVEFLVSFYNNEISEKSEIFDDQFSVERPDGSNFTLKIRSTKLEDSAMYFCASRPVLNEQYFGPGTRLTVT.

Note on this clonotype: Germline is not matched at one junction end, which may reflect a read error. The rearrangement joins TRBV5-1 to TRBJ1-5, with D unclear. Germline values: CDR1 SGHRS, CDR2 YFSETQ. The length of the CDR3 is 14 residues. The CDR3 DNA sequence: TGCGCCAGCAGTTTGGAATCCAGGAATCAGCCCCAGCATTTT. Translation: CASSLESRNQPQHF. The whole variable domain, filled in from reference TRBV5-1 and TRBJ1-5, reads KAGVTQTPRYLIKTRGQQVTLSCSPISGHRSVSWYQQTPGQGLQFLFEYFSETQRNKGNFPGRFSGRQFSNSRSEMNVSTLELGDSALYLCASSLESRNQPQHFGDGTRLSIL.

This clonotype was counted at least ten times. This chain links TRBV28 with TRBJ2-5; D is undetermined. The CDR3 runs to 14 residues. CDR1 and CDR2 (germline): MDHEN, SYDVKM. Trimming pared 6 bases from V and 2 bases from J, leaving 13 bases between. CDR3 in amino acids: CASSGPQRQETQYF. The CDR3 nucleotides read TGTGCCAGCAGCGGACCACAGCGACAAGAGACCCAGTACTTC.